This T cell receptor (beta chain) was obtained from a study of blood T cell repertoires in COVID-19. Study-level background: The analysed material was cDNA or gDNA that came from T cells, B-cell-depleted T cells, or PBMCs.

Germline V gene sequence: CDR1 SGHDN, CDR2 FVKESK. J lost 4 bases, V lost 3 bases, and 6 bases had no gene match. The CDR3 is 15 residues long. Generated by immunoSEQ multiplex PCR, the TCRdb table keeps only in-frame clones and is missing some. The data contain 150,000 to 200,000 clones, more than 80% of them singletons. Sequenced sample: peripheral blood. This TCR was recovered from a woman aged 60-70 years with acute or convalescent COVID-19. The chain uses TRBV14 and TRBJ1-3; 7 nucleotides agree with TRBD1. The CDR3 reads CASSQWGQIGNTIYF. The CDR3 bases are TGTGCCAGCAGCCAGTGGGGACAGATAGGAAACACCATATATTTT.